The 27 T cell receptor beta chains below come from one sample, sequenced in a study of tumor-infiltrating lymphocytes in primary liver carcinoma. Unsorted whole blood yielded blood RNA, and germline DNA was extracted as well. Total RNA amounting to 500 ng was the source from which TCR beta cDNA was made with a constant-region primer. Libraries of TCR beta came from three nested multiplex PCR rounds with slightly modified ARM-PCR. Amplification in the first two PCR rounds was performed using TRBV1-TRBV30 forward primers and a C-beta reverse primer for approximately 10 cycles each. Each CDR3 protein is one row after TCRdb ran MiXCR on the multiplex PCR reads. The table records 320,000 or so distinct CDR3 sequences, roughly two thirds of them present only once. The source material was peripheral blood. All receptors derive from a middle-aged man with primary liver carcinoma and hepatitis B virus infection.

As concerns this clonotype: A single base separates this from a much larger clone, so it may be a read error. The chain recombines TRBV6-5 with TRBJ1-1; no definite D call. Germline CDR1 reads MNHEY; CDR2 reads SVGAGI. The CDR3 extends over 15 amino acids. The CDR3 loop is CASRVRVTSNTEASF. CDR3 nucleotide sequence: TGTGCCAGCAGAGTACGAGTTACTTCGAACACTGAAGCTTCCTTT.

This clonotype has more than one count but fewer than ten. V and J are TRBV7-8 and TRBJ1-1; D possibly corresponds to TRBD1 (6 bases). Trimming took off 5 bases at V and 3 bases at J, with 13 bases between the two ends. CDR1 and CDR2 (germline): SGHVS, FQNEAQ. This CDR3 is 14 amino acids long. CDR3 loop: CASSLFQGYTEAFF. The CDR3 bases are TGTGCCAGCAGCCTCTTTCAGGGGTACACTGAAGCTTTCTTT.

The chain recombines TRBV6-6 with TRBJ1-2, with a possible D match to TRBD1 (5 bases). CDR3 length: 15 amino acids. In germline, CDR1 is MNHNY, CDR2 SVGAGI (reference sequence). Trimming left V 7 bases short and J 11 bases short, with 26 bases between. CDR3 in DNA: TGTGCCAGCACCGAGCGGGACCGCTCTAACTATAGTTACACCTTC. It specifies CASTERDRSNYSYTF.

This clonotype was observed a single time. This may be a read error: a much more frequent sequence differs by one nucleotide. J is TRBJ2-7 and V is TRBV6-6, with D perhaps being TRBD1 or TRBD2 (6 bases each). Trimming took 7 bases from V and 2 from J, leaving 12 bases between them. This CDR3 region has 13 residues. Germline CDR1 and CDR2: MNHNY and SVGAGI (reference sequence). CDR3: CASTGASTYEQYF. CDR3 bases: TGTGCCAGCACGGGGGCCAGTACCTACGAGCAGTACTTC.

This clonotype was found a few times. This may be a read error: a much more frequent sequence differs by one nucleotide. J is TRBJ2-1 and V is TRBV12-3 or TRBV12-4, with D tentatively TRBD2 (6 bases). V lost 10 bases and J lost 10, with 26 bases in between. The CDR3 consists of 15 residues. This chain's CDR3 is CANSPFSGLPTEQFF. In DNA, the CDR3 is TGTGCCAACAGCCCCTTTTCAGGACTACCCACAGAGCAGTTCTTC.

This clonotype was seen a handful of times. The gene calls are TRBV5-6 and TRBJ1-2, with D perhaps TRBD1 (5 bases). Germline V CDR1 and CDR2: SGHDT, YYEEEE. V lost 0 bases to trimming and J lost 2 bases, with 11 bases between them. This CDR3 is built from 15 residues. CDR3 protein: CASSLVAAGNYGYTF. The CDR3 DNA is TGTGCCAGCAGCTTGGTCGCGGCAGGGAACTATGGCTACACCTTC.

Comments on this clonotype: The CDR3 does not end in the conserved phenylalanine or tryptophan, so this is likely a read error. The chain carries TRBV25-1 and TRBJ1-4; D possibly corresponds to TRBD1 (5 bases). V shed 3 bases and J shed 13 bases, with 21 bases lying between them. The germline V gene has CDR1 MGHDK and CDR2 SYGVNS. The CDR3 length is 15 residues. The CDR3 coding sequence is TGTGCCAGCAGTGACCAGTTAGGCCGGGGCCGGGGACTGTTTTGT. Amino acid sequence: CASSDQLGRGRGLFC.

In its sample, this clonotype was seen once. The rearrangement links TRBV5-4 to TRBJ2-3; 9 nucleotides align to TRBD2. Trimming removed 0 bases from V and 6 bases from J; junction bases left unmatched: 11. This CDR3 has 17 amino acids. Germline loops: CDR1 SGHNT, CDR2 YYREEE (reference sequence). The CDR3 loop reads CASSLGGSSGRSDTQYF. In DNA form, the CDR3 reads TGTGCCAGCAGCTTGGGGGGTAGTAGCGGGAGAAGTGATACGCAGTATTTT.

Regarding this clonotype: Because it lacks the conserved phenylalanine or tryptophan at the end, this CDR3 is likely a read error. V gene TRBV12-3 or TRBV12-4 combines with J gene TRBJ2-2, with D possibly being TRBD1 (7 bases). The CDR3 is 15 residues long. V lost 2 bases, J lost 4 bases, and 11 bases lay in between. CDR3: CASSLQGGGTGELFS. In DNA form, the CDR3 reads TGTGCCAGCAGTTTACAGGGGGGAGGCACCGGGGAGCTGTTTTCT.

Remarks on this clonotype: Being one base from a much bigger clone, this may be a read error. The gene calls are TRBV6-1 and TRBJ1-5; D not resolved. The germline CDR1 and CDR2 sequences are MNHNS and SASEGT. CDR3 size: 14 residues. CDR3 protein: CASSESGVNHPQHF. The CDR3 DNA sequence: TGTGCCAGCAGTGAATCGGGAGTCAATCATCCCCAGCATTTT.

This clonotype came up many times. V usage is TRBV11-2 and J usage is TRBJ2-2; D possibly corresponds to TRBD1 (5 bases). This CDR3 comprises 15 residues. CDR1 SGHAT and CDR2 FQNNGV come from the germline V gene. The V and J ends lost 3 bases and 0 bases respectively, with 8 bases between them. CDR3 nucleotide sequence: TGTGCCAGCAGCTTCTTGACAGCGAACACCGGGGAGCTGTTTTTT. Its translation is CASSFLTANTGELFF.

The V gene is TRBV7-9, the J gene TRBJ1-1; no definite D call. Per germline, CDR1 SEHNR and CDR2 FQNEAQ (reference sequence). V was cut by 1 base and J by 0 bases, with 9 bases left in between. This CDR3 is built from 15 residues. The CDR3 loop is CASSLVSGMNTEAFF. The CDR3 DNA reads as TGTGCCAGCAGCTTAGTGTCAGGAATGAACACTGAAGCTTTCTTT.

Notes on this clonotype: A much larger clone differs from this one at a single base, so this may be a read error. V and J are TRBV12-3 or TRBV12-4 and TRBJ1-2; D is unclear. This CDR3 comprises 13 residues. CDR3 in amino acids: CAGSFRSLDGYTF. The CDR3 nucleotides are TGTGCCGGCAGTTTTCGGTCTTTGGATGGCTACACCTTC.

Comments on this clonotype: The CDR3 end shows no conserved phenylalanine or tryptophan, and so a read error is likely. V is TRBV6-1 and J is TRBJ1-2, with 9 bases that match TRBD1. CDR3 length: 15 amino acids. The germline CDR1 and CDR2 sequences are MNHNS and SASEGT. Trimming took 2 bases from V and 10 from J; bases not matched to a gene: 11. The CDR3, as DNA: TGTGCCAGCAGTGAACCCTTGGGACAGGGACGCGACTACACCATC. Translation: CASSEPLGQGRDYTI.

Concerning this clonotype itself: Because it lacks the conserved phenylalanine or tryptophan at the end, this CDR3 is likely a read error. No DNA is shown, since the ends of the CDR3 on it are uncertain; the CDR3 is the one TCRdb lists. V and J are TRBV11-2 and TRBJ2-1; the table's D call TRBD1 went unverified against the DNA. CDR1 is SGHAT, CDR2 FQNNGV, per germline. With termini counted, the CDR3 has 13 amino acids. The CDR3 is CASSSGTGAGRFL.

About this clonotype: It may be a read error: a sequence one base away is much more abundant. The CDR3: CASSQGTSRSLQTQYF. As DNA, the CDR3 is TGTGCCAGCAGTCAAGGGACTAGCAGGAGTTTACAGACCCAGTACTTC. The genes are TRBV6-5 and TRBJ2-5; TRBD2 agrees at 9 bases. Unmatched junction bases numbered 13, after V lost 5 bases and J lost 6 bases. The length of the CDR3 is 16 residues. CDR1 and CDR2 (germline): MNHEY, SVGAGI.

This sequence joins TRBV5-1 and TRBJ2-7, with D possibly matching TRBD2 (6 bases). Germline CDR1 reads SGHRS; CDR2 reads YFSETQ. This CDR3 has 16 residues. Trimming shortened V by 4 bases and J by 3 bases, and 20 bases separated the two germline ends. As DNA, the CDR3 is TGCGCCAGCAGCCGCGGGGACTCCCACGAGCTCTACGAGCAGTACTTC. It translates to CASSRGDSHELYEQYF.

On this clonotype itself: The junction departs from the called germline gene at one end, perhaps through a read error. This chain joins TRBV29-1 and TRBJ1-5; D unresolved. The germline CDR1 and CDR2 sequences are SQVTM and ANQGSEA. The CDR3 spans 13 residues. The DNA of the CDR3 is TGCAGTGTTGAAGTATCTAAGGGCCGGCCCCAGCATTTT. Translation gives CSVEVSKGRPQHF.

The CDR3 sequence is CASSVSGRNTEAFF. The CDR3 DNA sequence: TGTGCCAGCAGTGTTTCTGGCAGGAACACTGAAGCTTTCTTT. V and J are TRBV6-1 and TRBJ1-1, with D unresolved. CDR3 length: 14 residues. CDR1 and CDR2 from the germline V gene are MNHNS and SASEGT. With 4 bases removed from V and 1 base from J, the gap between germline ends came to 10 bases.

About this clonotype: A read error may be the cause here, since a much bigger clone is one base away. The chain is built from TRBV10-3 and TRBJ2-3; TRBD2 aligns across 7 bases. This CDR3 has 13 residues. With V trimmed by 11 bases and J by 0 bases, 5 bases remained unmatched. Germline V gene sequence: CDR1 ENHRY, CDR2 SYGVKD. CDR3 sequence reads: CAVTSESTDTQYF. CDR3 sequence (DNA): TGTGCCGTTACTAGCGAGAGCACAGATACGCAGTATTTT.

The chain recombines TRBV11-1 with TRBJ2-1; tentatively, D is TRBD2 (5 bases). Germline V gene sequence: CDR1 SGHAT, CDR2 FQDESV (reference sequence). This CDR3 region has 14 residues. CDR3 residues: CTGSLGSADNEQFF. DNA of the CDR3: TGTACCGGCAGCTTAGGCTCAGCGGACAATGAGCAGTTCTTC.

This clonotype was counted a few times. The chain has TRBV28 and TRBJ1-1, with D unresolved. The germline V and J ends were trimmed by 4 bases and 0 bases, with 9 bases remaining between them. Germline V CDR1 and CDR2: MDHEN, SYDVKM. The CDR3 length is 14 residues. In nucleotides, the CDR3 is TGTGCCAGCAGTTCCTACATAATGAACACTGAAGCTTTCTTT. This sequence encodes CASSSYIMNTEAFF. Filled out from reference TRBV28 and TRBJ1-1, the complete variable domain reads DVKVTQSSRYLVKRTGEKVFLECVQDMDHENMFWYRQDPGLGLRLIYFSYDVKMKEKGDIPEGYSVSREKKERFSLILESASTNQTSMYLCASSSYIMNTEAFFGQGTRLTVV.

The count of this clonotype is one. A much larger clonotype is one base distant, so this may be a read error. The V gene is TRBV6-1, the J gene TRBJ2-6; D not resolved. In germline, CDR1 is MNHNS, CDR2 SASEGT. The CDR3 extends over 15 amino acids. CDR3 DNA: TGTGCCAGCAGTTACTCGAGCTCTAGGGCCAACGTCCTGACTTTC. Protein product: CASSYSSSRANVLTF.

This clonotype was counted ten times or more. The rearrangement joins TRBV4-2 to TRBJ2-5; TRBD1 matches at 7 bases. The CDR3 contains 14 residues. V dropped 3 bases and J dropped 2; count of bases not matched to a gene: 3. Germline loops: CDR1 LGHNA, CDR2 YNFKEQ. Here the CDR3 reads CASSHDRAQETQYF. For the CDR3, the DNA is TGTGCCAGCAGCCACGACAGGGCTCAAGAGACCCAGTACTTC.

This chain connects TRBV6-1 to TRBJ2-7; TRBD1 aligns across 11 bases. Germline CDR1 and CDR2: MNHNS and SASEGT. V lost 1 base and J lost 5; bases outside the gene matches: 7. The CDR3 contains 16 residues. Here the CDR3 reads CASSEVWDRGNHEQYF. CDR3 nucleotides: TGTGCCAGCAGTGAAGTCTGGGACAGGGGGAATCACGAGCAGTACTTC.

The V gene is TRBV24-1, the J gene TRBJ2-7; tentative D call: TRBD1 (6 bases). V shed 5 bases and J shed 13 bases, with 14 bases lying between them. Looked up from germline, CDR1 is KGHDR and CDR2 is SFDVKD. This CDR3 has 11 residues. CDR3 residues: CATSVGGTHYF. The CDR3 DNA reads TGTGCCACCAGTGTAGGGGGAACGCACTACTTC.

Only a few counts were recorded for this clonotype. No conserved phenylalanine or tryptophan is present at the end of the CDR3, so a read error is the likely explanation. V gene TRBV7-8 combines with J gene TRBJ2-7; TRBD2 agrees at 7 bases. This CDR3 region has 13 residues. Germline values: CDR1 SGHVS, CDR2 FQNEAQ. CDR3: CASSFTSAYEQYL. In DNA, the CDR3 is TGTGCTAGCAGCTTTACTAGCGCCTACGAGCAGTACCTC.